The clone carrying this TCR beta chain has just a few counts. Its matching antigen is unknown. The data stem from a study of blood T cells in healthy people across ages. With a J-beta primer mix and a sample-barcoded 5' primer, a second PCR ran 7 to 11 cycles. Unique molecular identifiers of 12 random nucleotides labeled each cDNA. Via MiXCR, TCRdb re-called the 5' RACE reads, giving one row per CDR3 protein. The sample holds some 1.5 million distinct CDR3 sequences, 35% to 45% seen once. Regarding the study as a whole: Both higher diversity and more naive CD4+ cells marked long-lived donors when set against aged donors.

The CDR3 extends over 15 amino acids. V was clipped by 3 bases and J by 3 bases; unmatched bases: 4. Germline V CDR1 and CDR2: MGHDK, SYGVNS. Each sample provided at least 5.5 micrograms of extracted total RNA. V is TRBV25-1 and J is TRBJ2-1; TRBD1 aligns across 8 bases. This sequence was found in a woman in her late teens or twenties in good health. The specimen was blood. The CDR3 bases are TGTGCCAGCAGTGATACGACAGGGGACTACAATGAGCAGTTCTTC. Translated: CASSDTTGDYNEQFF.